The clone carrying this TCR beta chain was observed a handful of times. Antigen: not known. These data originate in a study of T cell repertoires in cytomegalovirus infection. TCRdb reprocessed the reads with MiXCR, giving one entry per CDR3 protein. The table has approximately 1,000,000 distinct CDR3 sequences, around 32% seen once. The CDR3 is made up of 14 amino acids. V was pared by 4 bases and J by 2 bases, with 12 bases between. Germline CDR1 is MGHRA and CDR2 is YSYEKL. The specimen comprised cultured CD8+ T cells from PBMCs, sampled from culture after CMV antigen stimulation. This receptor was taken from a human donor in good health (CMV status not recorded). Some clones in this sample may be carry-over from other donors' samples. The V call is TRBV4-1, the J call TRBJ2-7, with a weak D call TRBD2 (5 bases). CDR3 nucleotide sequence: TGCGCCAGCAGCCTAAACTTGGGAGCCTACGAGCAGTACTTC. Protein sequence: CASSLNLGAYEQYF.